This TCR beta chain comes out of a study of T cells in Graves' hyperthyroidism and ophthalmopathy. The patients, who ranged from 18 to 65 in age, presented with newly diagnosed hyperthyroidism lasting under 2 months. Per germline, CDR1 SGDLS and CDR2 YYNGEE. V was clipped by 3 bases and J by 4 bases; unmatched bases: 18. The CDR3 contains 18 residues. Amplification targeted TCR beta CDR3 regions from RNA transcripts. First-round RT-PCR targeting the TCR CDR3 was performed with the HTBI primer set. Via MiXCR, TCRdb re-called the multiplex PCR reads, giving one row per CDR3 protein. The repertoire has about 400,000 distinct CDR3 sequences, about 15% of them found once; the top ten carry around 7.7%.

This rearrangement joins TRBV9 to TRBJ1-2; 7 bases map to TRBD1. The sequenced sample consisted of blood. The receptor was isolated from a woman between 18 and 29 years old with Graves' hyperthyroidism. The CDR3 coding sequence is TGTGCCAGCAGCGGCCGTCGGACAGGTGCCCCCGTATTCTATGGCTACACCTTC. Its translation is CASSGRRTGAPVFYGYTF.